This passage covers 8 T cell receptor beta chains from one sample sequenced in a study of T cell responses to AZD1222 COVID-19 vaccine. The table came from immunoSEQ multiplex PCR; TCRdb's copy has only in-frame clones and leaves some out. The sample lists about 120,000 clones, around 90% occurring once. This specimen consisted of peripheral blood, obtained 28 days after the second dose of the MenACWY control vaccine. Every receptor here comes from an adult who received the MenACWY meningococcal vaccine as a control.

V and J are TRBV18 and TRBJ2-2; no firm D call. Trimming took 1 base from V and 1 from J, leaving 10 bases between them. CDR3 length: 16 residues. CDR1 is KGHSH, CDR2 LQKENI, per germline. The DNA of the CDR3 is TGTGCCAGCTCACCACTGGTATCGGGGAACACCGGGGAGCTGTTTTTT. It encodes CASSPLVSGNTGELFF. The whole variable domain, filled in from reference TRBV18 and TRBJ2-2, reads NAGVMQNPRHLVRRRGQEARLRCSPMKGHSHVYWYRQLPEEGLKFMVYLQKENIIDESGMPKERFSAEFPKEGPSILRIQQVVRGDSAAYFCASSPLVSGNTGELFFGEGSRLTVL.

V and J are TRBV6-5 and TRBJ1-6, with 8 bases aligning to TRBD1. Unmatched junction bases numbered 11, after V lost 2 bases and J lost 11 bases. Germline lookup yields CDR1 MNHEY and CDR2 SVGAGI. There are 16 residues in the CDR3. The CDR3 is CASSYGLGQDLTPLHF. CDR3 nucleotides: TGTGCCAGCAGTTACGGCCTGGGACAGGACTTAACACCCCTCCACTTT.

V usage is TRBV7-8 and J usage is TRBJ2-7; D gene uncertain. CDR3 length equals 12 residues. Germline V gene data show CDR1 as SGHVS and CDR2 as FQNEAQ. Trimming pared 4 bases from V and 7 bases from J, leaving 11 bases between. CDR3 region: CASSSSLREQYV. CDR3 sequence (DNA): TGTGCCAGCAGCTCAAGTCTACGGGAGCAGTACGTC.

This chain joins TRBV29-1 and TRBJ1-1; D might be TRBD1 (6 bases). The CDR3 extends over 12 amino acids. Trimming removed 6 bases from V and 4 bases from J, with 12 bases in between. Germline-derived CDR1 and CDR2 are SQVTM and ANQGSEA. The DNA for the CDR3 is TGCAGCGTAGTACAGGGTCCCACTGAAGCTTTCTTT. Protein product: CSVVQGPTEAFF.

The V gene is TRBV18, the J gene TRBJ2-7; 12 nucleotides match TRBD2. CDR1 KGHSH and CDR2 LQKENI come from the germline V gene. V was pared by 2 bases and J by 6 bases, with 2 bases of the junction left unmatched. The CDR3 length is 14 residues. The CDR3 sequence: CASSPKLAGGEQYF. CDR3 DNA: TGTGCCAGCTCACCAAAACTAGCGGGAGGCGAGCAGTACTTC.

The chain joins TRBV11-1 to TRBJ2-2, with a possible D match to TRBD1 (6 bases). The CDR3 has 15 amino acids. Germline V gene data show CDR1 as SGHAT and CDR2 as FQDESV (reference sequence). V was shortened by 3 bases and J by 0 bases, with 8 bases between the two germline ends. CDR3: CASSLGAANTGELFF. The CDR3 DNA sequence: TGTGCCAGCAGCTTGGGGGCGGCGAACACCGGGGAGCTGTTTTTT.

This sequence joins TRBV7-3 and TRBJ2-1; TRBD1 might be the D (5 bases). CDR1 and CDR2 (germline): SGHTA, FQGTGA. The CDR3 is 15 residues long. The V and J ends lost 4 bases and 0 bases respectively, with 10 bases between them. CDR3 loop: CASSSDTFSYNEQFF. Written as DNA, the CDR3 is TGTGCCAGCAGCTCGGACACCTTCTCCTACAATGAGCAGTTCTTC. The full variable domain, rest sourced from reference TRBV7-3 and TRBJ2-1, is GAGVSQTPSNKVTEKGKYVELRCDPISGHTALYWYRQSLGQGPEFLIYFQGTGAADDSGLPNDRFFAVRPEGSVSTLKIQRTERGDSAVYLCASSSDTFSYNEQFFGPGTRLTVL.

The chain recombines TRBV27 with TRBJ1-5; 8 nucleotides agree with TRBD1. With V trimmed by 5 bases and J by 11 bases, 14 bases remained unmatched. CDR1 is MNHEY, CDR2 SMNVEV, per germline (reference sequence). The CDR3 loop spans 15 amino acids. The CDR3 is CASSHRGSLGSAQHF. The CDR3 DNA follows: TGTGCCAGCAGTCACAGGGGGTCTCTCGGGTCAGCCCAGCATTTT.